The clone carrying this T cell receptor (beta chain) was detected only a few times. What it recognizes is unknown. One entry per CDR3 protein results from TCRdb running MiXCR on the RT-PCR reads. The table lists 250,000 to 350,000 distinct CDR3 sequences, 20% to 25% of them singletons. This entry belongs to a study of response to subunit inactivated influenza vaccine. General study results and limits: There was a suggestion from the authors that each seasonal influenza vaccination recruits few new T cells.

The germline V gene has CDR1 DFQATT and CDR2 SNEGSKA (reference sequence). CDR3 length equals 16 residues. V was pared by 0 bases and J by 4 bases, with 9 bases of the junction left unmatched. This sequence originates from a man between 50 and 70 years old who received an inactivated influenza vaccine. This chain uses TRBV20-1 with TRBJ1-3; 7 bases are a match to TRBD1. The sequencing used PBMCs from blood, collected less than 22 months after vaccination. The CDR3 reads CSARDRRRTGGNTIYF. CDR3 nucleotides: TGCAGTGCTAGAGATAGGCGTCGGACAGGCGGAAACACCATATATTTT.